This TCR beta chain originates from a study of CD8 T cells in Susac syndrome. Study-wide results and caveats: A relatively small number of individuals underwent TCR sequencing and HLA analysis.

Bulk CD8+ and CD4+ cells came from magnetic negative isolation; CD8+ TEMRA by FACS. This clonotype was counted only a few times. Antigen unknown. Reverse transcription of about 0.5 to 1 ug RNA used random hexamers. A single record per CDR3 protein comes from TCRdb applying MiXCR to the immunoSEQ multiplex PCR reads. The sample yields some 300,000 distinct CDR3 sequences, 80% to 90% seen once. The V gene lost 1 base and the J gene lost 5 bases, with 18 bases spanning the gap. Germline lookup yields CDR1 KGHSH and CDR2 LQKENI. The CDR3 is 16 residues long. Sequenced sample: CD8+ T cells from PBMCs. V usage is TRBV18 and J usage is TRBJ2-7; D is possibly TRBD2 (6 bases). This TCR derives from a human donor with multiple sclerosis. The CDR3 DNA is TGTGCCAGCTCACCACGGGTTCGGAGACCTAGCGACGAGCAGTACTTC. Protein sequence: CASSPRVRRPSDEQYF.